The 4 T cell receptor beta chains below all came from one sample that was sequenced in a study of shared clonotypes between healthy human individuals. Generated by immunoSEQ multiplex PCR, the TCRdb table keeps only in-frame clones and is missing some. The data show 2 million to 2.5 million clones, with over 85% seen just once and about 0.41% held by the top ten. Sample: naive CD4+ T cells from PBMCs. Subset noted: CD45RA+ positively selected. These receptors were obtained from a man aged 18 to 30 in good health. Some clones in this sample may be carry-over from other donors' samples.

The rearrangement links TRBV28 to TRBJ2-5, with D perhaps TRBD1 or TRBD2 (5 bases each). The germline V and J ends were trimmed by 10 bases and 4 bases, with 13 bases remaining between them. From germline, CDR1 is MDHEN and CDR2 SYDVKM. CDR3 size: 12 residues. CDR3 sequence reads: CATLRGRETQYF. For the CDR3, the DNA is TGTGCCACCCTAAGGGGACGAGAGACCCAGTACTTC.

Only a few counts were recorded for this clone. The sample contains more than one DNA sequence encoding this CDR3. The chain employs TRBV30 and TRBJ1-5; TRBD1 might be the D (5 bases). V was shortened by 0 bases and J by 4 bases, with 7 bases between the two germline ends. Germline V gives CDR1 GTSNPN, CDR2 SVGIG (reference sequence). This CDR3 comprises 13 residues. In DNA, the CDR3 is TGTGCCTGGAGTGTAGACAGTAATCAGCCCCAGCATTTT. This encodes CAWSVDSNQPQHF.

This clone was observed a single time. The rearrangement links TRBV27 to TRBJ2-7; D not certain. CDR3 length: 15 residues. The germline V and J ends were trimmed by 1 base and 6 bases, with 16 bases remaining between them. Germline loops: CDR1 MNHEY, CDR2 SMNVEV (reference sequence). The CDR3 loop is CASSLLSGPASEQYF. CDR3 nucleotides: TGTGCCAGCAGTTTATTGTCCGGCCCTGCCTCCGAGCAGTACTTC.

The chain has TRBV28 and TRBJ1-4; D is undetermined. CDR1 and CDR2 (germline): MDHEN, SYDVKM. The V end lost 6 bases, the J end lost 8 bases, and 10 bases lay between the germline ends. The CDR3 loop spans 12 amino acids. The CDR3 DNA sequence: TGTGCCAGCAGACATGGTGGGGAAAAACTGTTTTTT. Protein: CASRHGGEKLFF.